This section outlines one T cell receptor beta chain sequence together with its context. This CDR3 is built from 17 residues. With V trimmed by 5 bases and J by 2 bases, 12 bases remained unmatched. The germline V gene has CDR1 SGHRS and CDR2 YFSETQ. In the original processing: Amplification of reference gene primers provided the estimated nucleated cell counts. Only in-frame clones appear in the TCRdb table, and some are missing; sequencing was by immunoSEQ multiplex PCR. The DNA gave D and trimming, while V, J and clone size come from that table. Here the sample spans 150,000 or so clones, around 90% being singletons. This specimen belongs to a study of blood T cell repertoires in COVID-19. Overall study: Collection of acute and convalescent COVID-19 samples took place in the United States, Italy and Spain.

This sequence joins TRBV5-1 and TRBJ2-4; 8 nucleotides align to TRBD1. The material sequenced was peripheral blood. This sequence originates from a woman aged 55-69 years with acute or convalescent COVID-19. The DNA for the CDR3 is TGCGCCAGCAGTAAGCTAGGACAGGGAACAACCAAAAACATTCAGTACTTC. This translates into CASSKLGQGTTKNIQYF.